The 20 T cell receptor beta chains listed next were all sequenced from one sample in a study of blood T cells in healthy people across ages. It was with a sample-barcoded 5' primer and a J-beta primer mix that a second PCR of roughly 7 to 12 cycles was run. MiXCR, applied by TCRdb to the 5' RACE reads, yields one record per CDR3 protein. The sample holds 1.5 million to 2 million distinct CDR3 sequences, about 28% seen once. Sample: blood. The receptors come from a woman aged 25 to 39 in good health.

V and J are TRBV9 and TRBJ1-2; 8 nucleotides agree with TRBD1. Germline lookup yields CDR1 SGDLS and CDR2 YYNGEE. CDR3 length: 13 residues. The trim removed 2 bases at V and 7 bases at J, leaving 4 bases unmatched. CDR3 in DNA: TGTGCCAGCAGCGTCCGACAGGGGTTTGGCTACACCTTC. It translates to CASSVRQGFGYTF.

This clonotype was recorded many times. The V call is TRBV20-1, the J call TRBJ2-7, with D possibly TRBD2 on 5 matching bases. In germline, CDR1 is DFQATT, CDR2 SNEGSKA (reference sequence). The CDR3 covers 12 residues. V was cut by 2 bases and J by 3 bases, with 8 bases left in between. The CDR3 DNA reads as TGCAGTGCTAGATCCGGGGTCTACGAGCAGTACTTC. It specifies CSARSGVYEQYF.

The chain joins TRBV20-1 to TRBJ2-1, with D tentatively TRBD1 or TRBD2 (5 bases each). V lost 0 bases and J 2 bases, leaving 17 bases between the germline ends. The CDR3 has 17 amino acids. Per germline, CDR1 DFQATT and CDR2 SNEGSKA (reference sequence). The CDR3 DNA follows: TGCAGTGCTAGAGATCCGGGGCCACGGTGGGCCTACAATGAGCAGTTCTTC. It encodes CSARDPGPRWAYNEQFF.

This clonotype has a handful of counts. The V and J genes are TRBV20-1 and TRBJ2-1; 9 nucleotides match TRBD2. The CDR3 is made up of 15 amino acids. Unmatched junction bases numbered 7, after V lost 3 bases and J lost 4 bases. In germline, CDR1 is DFQATT, CDR2 SNEGSKA (reference sequence). As DNA, the CDR3 is TGCAGTGCTAGGGGCGGCGGGGGGGTTTACAATGAGCAGTTCTTC. Translation gives CSARGGGGVYNEQFF.

This clonotype was counted many times. The V and J genes are TRBV7-9 and TRBJ2-7; D is ambiguous. Germline CDR1 SEHNR, CDR2 FQNEAQ (reference sequence). This CDR3 region has 11 residues. Trimming left V 2 bases short and J 7 bases short, with 6 bases between. This CDR3 reads CASSLQWEQYF. The CDR3 bases are TGTGCCAGCAGCTTACAATGGGAGCAGTACTTC.

On this clonotype itself: A much larger clone sits a single nucleotide away, making a read error possible. The chain employs TRBV29-1 and TRBJ2-1, with D possibly TRBD2 on 5 matching bases. The CDR3 is 13 amino acids. Germline V gives CDR1 SQVTM, CDR2 ANQGSEA. DNA of the CDR3: TGCGGCGTTGAGTCGGGGTTTAACAATGAGCAGTTCTTC. It translates to CGVESGFNNEQFF.

This clonotype was seen more than once but under ten times. The chain joins TRBV7-2 to TRBJ2-3, with a weak D call TRBD2 (7 bases). V was pared by 5 bases and J by 5 bases, with 17 bases between. Germline V lookup: CDR1 SGHTA, CDR2 FQGNSA. This CDR3 spans 15 amino acids. The CDR3 here is CASSTSRGAVDTQYF. The CDR3 DNA reads TGTGCCAGCAGCACCTCCCGGGGGGCGGTAGATACGCAGTATTTT.

The chain uses TRBV7-6 and TRBJ1-6; 8 bases align to TRBD1. Per the germline V gene, CDR1 is SGHVS and CDR2 is FNYEAQ. This CDR3 spans 16 amino acids. V shed 5 bases and J 1 base; nucleotides not matched to a gene: 4. The CDR3 DNA follows: TGTGCCAGCAGCCTACAGGGGGGGTCCTATAATTCACCCCTCCACTTT. Encoded protein: CASSLQGGSYNSPLHF.

This clonotype was detected a few times. The V gene is TRBV6-2 or TRBV6-3, the J gene TRBJ1-5, with D hard to call. This CDR3 is 13 amino acids long. The V gene's germline CDR1 is MNHEY and CDR2 SVGEGT. Trimming removed 6 bases from V and 3 bases from J, with 9 bases in between. The CDR3 region is CASRQSLNQPQHF. DNA of the CDR3: TGTGCCAGCAGACAATCCCTCAATCAGCCCCAGCATTTT.

This clonotype has ten or more counts. The chain employs TRBV6-5 and TRBJ2-3, with D perhaps matching TRBD1 (6 bases). Trimming cost V 4 bases and J 4 bases, with 12 bases left between them. From germline, CDR1 is MNHEY and CDR2 SVGAGI. This CDR3 contains 14 residues. The CDR3 coding sequence is TGTGCCAGCAGTTCGAACAGGGAATCAGATACGCAGTATTTT. Residues: CASSSNRESDTQYF.

The rearrangement uses TRBV11-3 and TRBJ1-1; 9 bases agree with TRBD1. V was pared by 5 bases and J by 1 base, with 11 bases of the junction left unmatched. Germline CDR1 SGHNT, CDR2 YENEEA. CDR3 length: 17 amino acids. Written as DNA, the CDR3 is TGTGCCAGCAGCGGATTCATCTCGGGACAGGGGAACACTGAAGCTTTCTTT. Translating gives CASSGFISGQGNTEAFF.

This chain uses TRBV5-1 with TRBJ2-4; D is tentatively TRBD1 or TRBD2 (5 bases each). Judging by the DNA end, TRBJ2-7 fits better; the J call may be wrong. This CDR3 contains 14 residues. The germline gives CDR1 SGHRS, CDR2 YFSETQ. The CDR3 DNA reads TGCGCCAGCAGCCTTGAGGGGAGTCAGCGCGAGCAGTACTTC. Amino acids: CASSLEGSQREQYF.

Concerning this clonotype: A read error may be the cause here, since a much bigger clone is one base away. V and J are TRBV29-1 and TRBJ2-7; a possible D gene is TRBD2 (6 bases). Deletions cut 4 bases from V and 2 bases from J, with 12 bases between. The CDR3 covers 13 residues. Germline V gene lookup returns CDR1 SQVTM and CDR2 ANQGSEA. The CDR3 spells CSVGSGGTYEQYF. As DNA, the CDR3 is TGCAGCGTTGGGTCTGGCGGGACCTACGAGCAGTACTTC.

This clonotype was counted at least ten times. This rearrangement joins TRBV27 to TRBJ2-4; 8 nucleotides match TRBD1. J lost 8 bases, V lost 0 bases, and 12 bases had no gene match. Germline V gene lookup returns CDR1 MNHEY and CDR2 SMNVEV (reference sequence). This CDR3 has 17 amino acids. As DNA, the CDR3 is TGTGCCAGCAGTTTATCATATGGCAGGGGGCTTCGGGACATTCAGTACTTC. It translates to CASSLSYGRGLRDIQYF.

The V gene is TRBV6-1, the J gene TRBJ1-2; 10 nucleotides align to TRBD1. The CDR3 spans 17 residues. The trim removed 5 bases at V and 4 bases at J, leaving 13 bases unmatched. Per germline, CDR1 MNHNS and CDR2 SASEGT. CDR3 protein: CASSPWTGGKSGYGYTF. In nucleotides, the CDR3 is TGTGCCAGCAGTCCCTGGACAGGGGGAAAATCGGGCTATGGCTACACCTTC.

J is TRBJ2-3 and V is TRBV5-1, with D hard to call. V dropped 4 bases and J dropped 6 bases, with 15 bases sitting between them. This CDR3 contains 14 residues. The germline V gene has CDR1 SGHRS and CDR2 YFSETQ. This chain's CDR3 is CASSRDNKVDTQYF. In DNA, the CDR3 is TGCGCCAGCAGCCGAGACAACAAGGTGGATACGCAGTATTTT.

The gene calls are TRBV29-1 and TRBJ1-2; no reliable D call. The length of the CDR3 is 14 residues. V was cut by 4 bases and J by 4 bases, with 16 bases left in between. The germline gives CDR1 SQVTM, CDR2 ANQGSEA. CDR3 amino acids: CSVVGSLMSYGYTF. The DNA of the CDR3 is TGCAGCGTTGTAGGCTCCCTAATGAGCTATGGCTACACCTTC.

This clonotype showed up just a few times. V gene TRBV4-3 combines with J gene TRBJ1-2; D is ambiguous. Germline V gives CDR1 LGHNA, CDR2 YSLEER. The ends were cut back, 2 bases at V and 4 bases at J, with 11 bases in the middle. The CDR3 is 14 residues long. For the CDR3, the DNA is TGCGCCAGCAGCCAATCACTCGGGAGCTATGGCTACACCTTC. Protein product: CASSQSLGSYGYTF.

In its sample, this clonotype was seen many times. The CDR3 region is CATSLTQGYEQYF. For the CDR3, the DNA is TGTGCCACCAGCCTCACCCAGGGCTACGAGCAGTACTTC. The chain recombines TRBV15 with TRBJ2-7, with D possibly TRBD1 on 5 matching bases. Germline loops: CDR1 LNHNV, CDR2 YYDKDF (reference sequence). CDR3 size: 13 residues. The ends were cut back, 5 bases at V and 3 bases at J, with 11 bases in the middle.

About this clonotype itself: With a much larger clone just one base away, this may be a read error. The chain links TRBV28 to TRBJ2-7; D call uncertain. V lost 6 bases and J 5 bases, leaving 17 bases between the germline ends. This CDR3 is built from 14 residues. Germline values: CDR1 MDHEN, CDR2 SYDVKM. The CDR3 nucleotides are TGTGCCAGCAGGTTACCGCCCCTGGGCGACGAGCAGTACTTC. Its translation is CASRLPPLGDEQYF.